This entry concerns a single T cell receptor beta chain. The antigen is undetermined. Trimming stripped 1 base from V and 8 bases from J, with 12 bases between. There are 14 residues in the CDR3. CDR1 and CDR2 (germline): MGHDK, SYGVNS. The source of the sample is a study of shared clonotypes between healthy human individuals. As for the study in general: The study used three CD4 naive, three CD4 memory, two CD8 naive and one CD8 memory plate per donor. The study, taken as a whole, reports: The sharing of 5% to 6.5% of naive CD4 clonotypes was seen across a handful of donors.

This table comes from immunoSEQ multiplex PCR, and its TCRdb copy is limited to in-frame clones, with some not included. Among about 1,900,000 clones listed, 85% to 95% were seen once. The naive CD8 fraction comprised CD45RO-negative cells positively selected for CCR7 and excluded terminally differentiated effector memory CD45RA+ cells. The chain employs TRBV25-1 and TRBJ2-1, with D maybe TRBD2 (6 bases). The specimen was naive CD8+ T cells sorted from blood. This TCR came from a man aged 18-30 years in good health. The CDR3 protein is CASSELNTGDEQFF. In DNA form, the CDR3 reads TGTGCCAGCAGTGAATTGAACACGGGGGATGAGCAGTTCTTC.